A single sample is the source of the 7 T cell receptor beta chains below, sequenced in a study of cytomegalovirus exposure and HLA in healthy donors. PCR used 60 Vbeta primers and 13 Jbeta primers. Libraries were prepared by immunoSEQ multiplex PCR; TCRdb keeps only in-frame clonotypes and omits some of them. Here the sample spans 80,000 to 100,000 clones, about 67% being singletons. Sequenced material: PBMCs. All receptors derive from a woman aged 18-30 years in good health and CMV-seropositive.

V is TRBV9 and J is TRBJ2-2, with 8 bases lining up with TRBD2. The junction had 7 bases not matched to a gene; V was cut back by 9 bases and J by 6 bases. Germline-derived CDR1 and CDR2 are SGDLS and YYNGEE. The CDR3 is 13 residues long. CDR3 in amino acids: CATGGVQSGELFF. The CDR3 DNA is TGTGCCACGGGGGGGGTTCAGTCCGGGGAGCTGTTTTTT.

The CDR3 bases are TGCGCCAGCAGTGAGTCACGTCAGGGTCGGCGTAAGGGCTACACCTTC. It encodes CASSESRQGRRKGYTF. V is TRBV10-1 and J is TRBJ1-2; D might be TRBD1 (5 bases). The length of the CDR3 is 16 residues. With 0 bases removed from V and 8 bases from J, the gap between germline ends came to 19 bases. Germline V lookup: CDR1 WNHNN, CDR2 SYGVQD (reference sequence).

V and J are TRBV18 and TRBJ1-3; D uncertain. Deletions cut 1 base from V and 4 bases from J, with 14 bases between. The CDR3 extends over 16 amino acids. From germline, CDR1 is KGHSH and CDR2 LQKENI. The DNA of the CDR3 is TGTGCCAGCTCACCACGTATCGGCGGCAGCGGAAACACCATATATTTT. This encodes CASSPRIGGSGNTIYF.

The rearrangement uses TRBV19 and TRBJ2-2, with D possibly TRBD1 on 5 matching bases. The CDR3 sequence is 15 residues long. The ends were cut back, 1 base at V and 7 bases at J, with 13 bases in the middle. Germline-derived CDR1 and CDR2 are LNHDA and SQIVND (reference sequence). The CDR3 here is CASSIGGRTGGELFF. CDR3 coding DNA: TGTGCCAGTAGTATAGGGGGCAGAACGGGCGGGGAGCTGTTTTTT.

The chain has TRBV7-9 and TRBJ2-7; 10 bases fit TRBD2. With V trimmed by 6 bases and J by 5 bases, 10 bases remained unmatched. Germline V lookup: CDR1 SEHNR, CDR2 FQNEAQ (reference sequence). The CDR3 consists of 15 residues. In nucleotides, the CDR3 is TGTGCCAGCAGTTTTCTACTAGCGGGACAGGACGAGCAGTACTTC. Translation: CASSFLLAGQDEQYF.

This clone was detected a few times. V usage is TRBV6-1 and J usage is TRBJ1-1, with D uncertain. Trimming shortened V by 6 bases and J by 4 bases, and 15 bases separated the two germline ends. The germline gives CDR1 MNHNS, CDR2 SASEGT. The CDR3 consists of 14 residues. For the CDR3, the DNA is TGTGCCAGCAGCCTAGGACCCGGAGGCACTGAAGCTTTCTTT. It translates to CASSLGPGGTEAFF.

This chain uses TRBV11-3 with TRBJ2-1; 8 bases match TRBD2. V was pared by 3 bases and J by 1 base, with 5 bases of the junction left unmatched. This CDR3 has 16 amino acids. Germline V CDR1 and CDR2: SGHNT, YENEEA. For the CDR3, the DNA is TGTGCCAGCAGCTTTGGCGGGAGGCCTTCCTACAATGAGCAGTTCTTC. Translating gives CASSFGGRPSYNEQFF.